A selection of T cell receptor beta chains follows, all from one sample in a study of tumor-infiltrating lymphocytes in primary liver carcinoma. TCRdb recomputed calls from the multiplex PCR reads with MiXCR, one row per CDR3 protein. This sample has about 74,000 distinct CDR3 sequences, with roughly two thirds found just once. The material sequenced was liver tumor tissue from sampling region 4. The receptors come from a man in his forties with primary liver carcinoma and hepatitis B virus infection. Both conserved end residues are part of each CDR3.

J: TRBJ2-1; V: TRBV2; CDR3: CASSEPRRLAGVNEQFF
J: -; V: TRBV6-1; CDR3: CASILTGHSYEQFF
J: TRBJ1-5; V: TRBV6-6; CDR3: CARSLRNQPQHF
J: TRBJ2-3; V: TRBV11-2; CDR3: CAGGAREAADIQYF
J: TRBJ2-5; V: TRBV5-6; CDR3: CASSYGTGEAETQYF
J: TRBJ2-1; V: TRBV12-3/TRBV12-4; CDR3: CASNTEKGNEQFF
J: TRBJ2-3; V: TRBV24-1; CDR3: CATSDRFSGDTSDTQYF
J: TRBJ1-2; V: TRBV5-5; CDR3: CASSLEGTNYGCTF
J: TRBJ2-2; V: TRBV24-1; CDR3: CATSELRDTGELFF
J: TRBJ2-1; V: TRBV13; CDR3: CVSSFTGVPYNEQFF
J: TRBJ2-7; V: TRBV11-2; CDR3: CANSLFVGISYEQYF
J: TRBJ2-3; V: TRBV7-9; CDR3: CASSLRTSRTDTQYF
J: TRBJ1-6; V: TRBV4-1; CDR3: CASSQIQGPNSPLHF
J: TRBJ1-4; V: TRBV25-1; CDR3: CASRGRQEVNEKLFF
J: TRBJ2-2; V: TRBV18; CDR3: CASSPGTHTGELFF
J: TRBJ2-3; V: TRBV7-9; CDR3: CASEGSTDTQYF
J: TRBJ1-5; V: TRBV28; CDR3: CASSLYPRSGNQSQHF
J: TRBJ2-5; V: TRBV7-2; CDR3: CASSLVSEETQYF
J: TRBJ1-1; V: TRBV6-1; CDR3: CASSLAHPETFF
J: TRBJ2-5; V: TRBV4-1; CDR3: CTSSQGLAVQETQYF
J: TRBJ2-2; V: TRBV6-6; CDR3: CASSREGGGTWELFF
J: TRBJ2-7; V: TRBV4-2; CDR3: CVSSQASSVSSYEQYF
J: TRBJ1-1; V: TRBV6-5; CDR3: CASSEVFVKHNTEAFF
J: TRBJ2-7; V: TRBV10-3; CDR3: CAISHGQGDYAQYF
J: TRBJ2-2; V: TRBV11-2; CDR3: CASSLVGRGTGDLFF
J: TRBJ2-7; V: TRBV10-3; CDR3: CAIREGTSGTYEQYF
J: TRBJ1-6; V: TRBV12-3/TRBV12-4; CDR3: CTRSPTTGRNPPLHF
J: TRBJ2-1; V: TRBV21-1; CDR3: CASSKGGARDRHYNEQFF
J: TRBJ2-5; V: TRBV10-2; CDR3: CVSNETTPAAKETQYF
J: TRBJ1-1; V: TRBV6-6; CDR3: CASNLGQYTEASF
J: TRBJ1-4; V: TRBV6-1; CDR3: CVSATLDGPNERLFF
J: TRBJ2-5; V: TRBV11-2; CDR3: CASRSRDPAHRETQYF
J: TRBJ2-5; V: TRBV7-8; CDR3: CASSLVRAASGETQYF
J: TRBJ2-5; V: TRBV28; CDR3: CASSSYREPYAQETQYF
J: TRBJ2-7; V: TRBV12-3/TRBV12-4; CDR3: CSSSSGRGYEQYF
J: TRBJ2-3; V: TRBV20-1; CDR3: CSARDWAREMTETQYF
J: TRBJ2-1; V: TRBV9; CDR3: CASSVVGSIDNEQFF
J: TRBJ2-1; V: TRBV11-2; CDR3: CASSSSSLSEQFF
J: TRBJ2-2; V: TRBV11-1; CDR3: CANSLLPGCDTGELFF
J: TRBJ2-3; V: TRBV24-1; CDR3: CAASDPTGNTDTQYF
J: TRBJ2-7; V: TRBV6-6; CDR3: CAVVGQQHFYEQYF
J: TRBJ2-5; V: TRBV11-2; CDR3: CASSLEVLQETQYF
J: TRBJ2-1; V: TRBV9; CDR3: CASSLHGLVAYNEQFF
J: TRBJ1-5; V: TRBV4-1; CDR3: CASSRGGDGQPQYF
J: TRBJ2-5; V: TRBV10-1; CDR3: CASSRQGRETQYF
J: TRBJ2-7; V: TRBV4-2; CDR3: CATTKLAGVYKCYEQYF
J: TRBJ1-4; V: TRBV6-5; CDR3: CASRSSGGDEKLFF
J: TRBJ1-2; V: TRBV6-6; CDR3: CASLTASNYDYTF
J: TRBJ2-2; V: TRBV4-2; CDR3: CASSQQGTGGSNAGELFF
J: TRBJ2-7; V: TRBV6-5; CDR3: CASSREARSSYEQYF
J: TRBJ2-1; V: TRBV24-1; CDR3: CATSDRTEGAMGEQFF
J: TRBJ2-7; V: TRBV6-2/TRBV6-3; CDR3: CARSYNPYEQYF
J: TRBJ1-1; V: TRBV28; CDR3: CASRSQGRAFF